The present T cell receptor (beta chain) was sequenced within a study of T cells in tuberculosis. The CDR3 consists of 13 residues. V lost 5 bases and J lost 5, with 12 bases in between. The germline gives CDR1 SEHNR, CDR2 FQNEAQ (reference sequence). Each donor contributed 100,000 or so T cells on average, unsorted. Sequencing was performed with immunoSEQ multiplex PCR; in TCRdb, only in-frame clones are kept and a portion is missing. In the table there are 26,000 or so clones, around 90% of which are singletons. This TCR was recovered from a donor aged 5 to 30 with latent tuberculosis or without tuberculosis infection. The chain has TRBV7-9 and TRBJ1-2; D gene unclear. Sample: PBMCs. CDR3 nucleotides: TGTGCCAGCAGCCCTAGCTCGGGGTATGGCTACACCTTC. This gives the protein CASSPSSGYGYTF.